This T cell receptor beta chain was sequenced in a study of T cell repertoires in cytomegalovirus infection. Turning to the study itself: Through public TCR beta signatures, both CMV infection and matching HLA type were indicated.

At least ten counts were recorded for this clonotype. V lost 1 base, J lost 3 bases, and 15 bases lay in between. The CDR3 extends over 15 amino acids. Germline V CDR1 and CDR2: DFQATT, SNEGSKA (reference sequence). One entry per CDR3 protein results from TCRdb running MiXCR on the reads. The sample carries about 680,000 distinct CDR3 sequences, 20% to 25% recorded once. The receptor was derived from a human donor in good health (CMV status not recorded). Some clones in this sample may be carry-over from other donors' samples. The sequencing input was CD8+ T cells from PBMCs. This chain links TRBV20-1 with TRBJ1-1; D is uncertain. The CDR3 sequence: CSARVPGQADTEAFF. The CDR3 nucleotides are TGCAGTGCTAGAGTCCCCGGGCAGGCGGACACTGAAGCTTTCTTT.